This T cell receptor (beta chain) was identified in a study of blood T cell repertoires in COVID-19. In germline, CDR1 is KGHSH, CDR2 LQKENI. After removal of 1 base from V and 3 bases from J, the junction contained 1 base not matched to a gene. The CDR3 spans 15 residues. In the original workflow: Reference gene primer amplification yielded estimated nucleated cell counts. The repertoire was sequenced with immunoSEQ multiplex PCR; TCRdb's copy has only in-frame clones and lacks some. V and J calls and clone size follow that table, whereas D and trimming were derived from the DNA. In the table there are about 330,000 clones, 80% to 90% of which are singletons.

The source material was PBMCs or T cells enriched from blood (not recorded which). The source of this sequence is a man younger than 45 who had recovered from COVID-19. The chain employs TRBV18 and TRBJ2-7; 12 positions agree with TRBD2. The chain's CDR3 is CASSPQGLAGYEQYF. DNA of the CDR3: TGTGCCAGCTCACCACAGGGACTAGCGGGCTACGAGCAGTACTTC.